What follows are 26 T cell receptor beta chains derived from one specimen sequenced in a study of shared clonotypes between healthy human individuals. Profiling relied on immunoSEQ multiplex PCR, and the TCRdb table lists in-frame clones only, not all of them. This table holds 2 million to 3 million clones, 85% to 95% found once. Sequencing used naive CD4+ T cells sorted from blood. The subset was: CD45RA+ positively selected. These receptors came from a man aged 18 to 29 in good health.

The V call is TRBV4-1, the J call TRBJ2-1; 10 bases align to TRBD2. The CDR3 is 19 residues long. J lost 5 bases, V lost 0 bases, and 13 bases had no gene match. Germline V gene data show CDR1 as MGHRA and CDR2 as YSYEKL. As DNA, the CDR3 is TGCGCCAGCAGCCAAGATCCGAGAGCTAGCGGGAGTAGCCACAATGAGCAGTTCTTC. Translated: CASSQDPRASGSSHNEQFF.

This chain links TRBV7-2 with TRBJ1-1; D is unclear. The V end was cut by 5 bases, the J end by 7 bases, with 17 bases between. This CDR3 comprises 14 residues. From germline, CDR1 is SGHTA and CDR2 FQGNSA. Written as DNA, the CDR3 is TGTGCCAGCAGCACGAAAGGGAGGGCGTTTGAAGCTTTCTTT. Translating it yields CASSTKGRAFEAFF. The full variable domain, its missing parts supplied by reference TRBV7-2 and TRBJ1-1, is GAGVSQSPSNKVTEKGKDVELRCDPISGHTALYWYRQSLGQGLEFLIYFQGNSAPDKSGLPSDRFSAERTGGSVSTLTIQRTQQEDSAVYLCASSTKGRAFEAFFGQGTRLTVV.

In regard to this clone: Distinct nucleotide sequences in the sample also encode this CDR3. The genes are TRBV7-2 and TRBJ1-3; D gene ambiguous. Germline values: CDR1 SGHTA, CDR2 FQGNSA. The CDR3 loop spans 14 amino acids. V was shortened by 3 bases and J by 0 bases, with 6 bases between the two germline ends. The DNA of the CDR3 is TGTGCCAGCAGCTTGGGTGGCTCTGGAAACACCATATATTTT. It yields the protein CASSLGGSGNTIYF.

This chain links TRBV7-6 with TRBJ2-1, with 9 nucleotides matching TRBD2. CDR3 size: 17 residues. Trimming at V came to 5 bases and at J to 0 bases, leaving 8 bases not matched to a gene. Germline loops: CDR1 SGHVS, CDR2 FNYEAQ. The CDR3 protein is CASSPQTSGSSYNEQFF. The CDR3 DNA is TGTGCCAGCAGCCCGCAGACTAGCGGTAGCTCCTACAATGAGCAGTTCTTC.

The rearrangement joins TRBV6-5 to TRBJ2-6; unclear D gene. V gave up 8 bases and J gave up 4 bases, with 15 bases separating them. Germline V gives CDR1 MNHEY, CDR2 SVGAGI. This CDR3 is built from 15 residues. The chain's CDR3 is CASGVPLTGANVLTF. For the CDR3, the DNA is TGTGCCAGCGGGGTTCCTTTAACCGGGGCCAACGTCCTGACTTTC.

This sequence joins TRBV30 and TRBJ1-4; D possibly corresponds to TRBD1 (5 bases). The CDR3 consists of 17 residues. CDR1 and CDR2 (germline): GTSNPN, SVGIG (reference sequence). Trimming stripped 1 base from V and 0 bases from J, with 15 bases between. CDR3 DNA: TGTGCCTGGAGTGGGAGGGGAACTTTACCAACTAATGAAAAACTGTTTTTT. This sequence encodes CAWSGRGTLPTNEKLFF.

The V and J genes are TRBV6-1 and TRBJ2-5; 8 bases match TRBD1. Germline values: CDR1 MNHNS, CDR2 SASEGT. The CDR3 loop spans 19 amino acids. The trim removed 4 bases at V and 2 bases at J, leaving 18 bases unmatched. DNA of the CDR3: TGTGCCAGCAGTGGCTTACGTCCCGGGACAGGACTAATTCAAGAGACCCAGTACTTC. Its translation: CASSGLRPGTGLIQETQYF.

The chain carries TRBV4-3 and TRBJ2-1, with 10 nucleotides matching TRBD2. The CDR3 is made up of 16 amino acids. V dropped 4 bases and J dropped 2; count of bases not matched to a gene: 5. From germline, CDR1 is LGHNA and CDR2 YSLEER. Here the CDR3 reads CASSPGLADTYNEQFF. Written as DNA, the CDR3 is TGCGCCAGCAGCCCCGGACTAGCGGATACCTACAATGAGCAGTTCTTC.

This clone was picked up a small number of times. V gene TRBV2 combines with J gene TRBJ2-2, with 9 nucleotides matching TRBD1. Germline assignment: CDR1 SNHLY and CDR2 FYNNEI. The J segment lost 3 bases and the V segment lost 6 bases, leaving 5 bases of the junction unmatched. The CDR3 is 15 amino acids. As DNA, the CDR3 is TGTGCCAGCAGCCTGACAGGGGGGGACACCGGGGAGCTGTTTTTT. Translation gives CASSLTGGDTGELFF.

V usage is TRBV30 and J usage is TRBJ1-1; D unresolved. CDR1 and CDR2 (germline): GTSNPN, SVGIG (reference sequence). V shed 2 bases and J shed 8 bases, with 12 bases lying between them. This CDR3 spans 12 amino acids. The CDR3 DNA follows: TGTGCCTGGAGTCCATATTTTCCGGAAGCTTTCTTT. Its translation is CAWSPYFPEAFF.

This clone has only one observation. V gene TRBV5-1 combines with J gene TRBJ1-3, with D tentatively TRBD1 (5 bases). Trimming left V 0 bases short and J 0 bases short, with 13 bases between. Looked up from germline, CDR1 is SGHRS and CDR2 is YFSETQ. This CDR3 is 17 amino acids long. CDR3 amino acids: CASSLAGTVNSGNTIYF. CDR3 DNA: TGCGCCAGCAGCTTGGCCGGGACGGTGAACTCTGGAAACACCATATATTTT.

J is TRBJ2-3 and V is TRBV5-1; 9 positions agree with TRBD2. Germline CDR1 reads SGHRS; CDR2 reads YFSETQ. The CDR3 totals 16 residues. After removal of 0 bases from V and 6 bases from J, the junction contained 8 bases not matched to a gene. CDR3 in amino acids: CASSLGASGAEDTQYF. CDR3 coding DNA: TGCGCCAGCAGCTTGGGGGCTAGCGGGGCCGAGGATACGCAGTATTTT.

This clone was seen only a few times. This chain connects TRBV30 to TRBJ1-4; D is unresolved. CDR1 and CDR2 (germline): GTSNPN, SVGIG (reference sequence). The germline V and J ends were trimmed by 0 bases and 5 bases, with 16 bases remaining between them. The CDR3 consists of 16 residues. In nucleotides, the CDR3 is TGTGCCTGGAGTGTCTTGGTTGGCGGATGGAATGAAAAACTGTTTTTT. Translation gives CAWSVLVGGWNEKLFF.

This sequence joins TRBV5-8 and TRBJ2-3, with a tentative D call TRBD2 (6 bases). Germline CDR1 and CDR2: SGHTS and YDEGEE. V lost 4 bases, J lost 2 bases, and 8 bases lay in between. This CDR3 has 13 amino acids. The CDR3, as DNA: TGTGCCAGCAGCGCGGGATTCACAGATACGCAGTATTTT. Amino acids: CASSAGFTDTQYF.

This chain links TRBV7-6 with TRBJ1-3; 11 nucleotides match TRBD1. In germline, CDR1 is SGHVS, CDR2 FNYEAQ. The CDR3 consists of 16 residues. V lost 5 bases, J lost 0 bases, and 3 bases stayed unmatched. CDR3 DNA sequence: TGTGCCAGCAGCCTTGGACAGGGGGCCTCTGGAAACACCATATATTTT. It encodes CASSLGQGASGNTIYF.

V usage is TRBV2 and J usage is TRBJ2-3, with TRBD2 matching 12 bases. Trimming cost V 3 bases and J 14 bases; bases outside gene matches: 3. Looked up from germline, CDR1 is SNHLY and CDR2 is FYNNEI. CDR3 length: 12 amino acids. The CDR3 region has the DNA TGTGCCAGCAGTGAGCTAGCGGGGGGGAGGTATTTT. Translated: CASSELAGGRYF.

A word on this clone: Other DNA sequences within the sample encode an identical CDR3. The genes are TRBV7-2 and TRBJ2-5; possible D gene TRBD2, 5 bases. Trimming took off 1 base at V and 5 bases at J, with 8 bases between the two ends. This CDR3 contains 13 residues. CDR1 is SGHTA and CDR2 is FQGNSA in the germline V gene. The CDR3 protein is CASSLERGETQYF. The CDR3 nucleotides are TGTGCCAGCAGCTTAGAGCGAGGGGAGACCCAGTACTTC.

The chain has TRBV7-3 and TRBJ2-3, with 12 positions matching TRBD2. Per germline, CDR1 SGHTA and CDR2 FQGTGA. This CDR3 has 16 residues. J was trimmed by 4 bases and V by 3 bases; bases with no gene match: 5. The CDR3 nucleotides are TGTGCCAGCAGCTTCGCTAGCGGGGGGGAATCAGATACGCAGTATTTT. Amino acids: CASSFASGGESDTQYF. Complete variable domain (other parts from reference TRBV7-3 and TRBJ2-3): GAGVSQTPSNKVTEKGKYVELRCDPISGHTALYWYRQSLGQGPEFLIYFQGTGAADDSGLPNDRFFAVRPEGSVSTLKIQRTERGDSAVYLCASSFASGGESDTQYFGPGTRLTVL.

The V gene is TRBV5-4, the J gene TRBJ1-1; no firm D call. The CDR3 sequence is 13 residues long. The germline gives CDR1 SGHNT, CDR2 YYREEE (reference sequence). The germline V and J ends were trimmed by 4 bases and 7 bases, with 14 bases remaining between them. CDR3 sequence reads: CASSATDGSEAFF. The CDR3 nucleotides read TGTGCCAGCAGCGCGACGGACGGTAGTGAAGCTTTCTTT.

This chain links TRBV11-2 with TRBJ2-7, with 7 bases aligning to TRBD2. CDR3 length: 16 residues. V was pared by 4 bases and J by 0 bases, with 9 bases of the junction left unmatched. Per germline, CDR1 SGHAT and CDR2 FQNNGV. CDR3 DNA sequence: TGTGCCAGCAGCTGGACGCGGGGGAGGATCTCCTACGAGCAGTACTTC. It translates to CASSWTRGRISYEQYF. Together with reference TRBV11-2 and TRBJ2-7, the CDR3 gives the full variable domain: EAGVAQSPRYKIIEKRQSVAFWCNPISGHATLYWYQQILGQGPKLLIQFQNNGVVDDSQLPKDRFSAERLKGVDSTLKIQPAKLEDSAVYLCASSWTRGRISYEQYFGPGTRLTVT.

This chain connects TRBV7-8 to TRBJ2-7; TRBD2 agrees at 10 bases. V shed 1 base and J 1 base; nucleotides not matched to a gene: 7. CDR1 and CDR2 from the germline V gene are SGHVS and FQNEAQ. CDR3 size: 17 residues. CDR3 protein: CASSLGLAGAYSYEQYF. As DNA, the CDR3 is TGTGCCAGCAGCTTAGGGCTAGCGGGAGCGTATTCCTACGAGCAGTACTTC.

The rearrangement joins TRBV6-6 to TRBJ2-7, with 12 positions matching TRBD2. V gave up 6 bases and J gave up 4 bases; unmatched junction bases: 7. The length of the CDR3 is 15 residues. In germline, CDR1 is MNHNY, CDR2 SVGAGI (reference sequence). The CDR3: CASRGRLAGDYEQYF. The CDR3 nucleotides read TGTGCCAGCAGAGGAAGACTAGCGGGGGATTACGAGCAGTACTTC.

The chain is built from TRBV28 and TRBJ2-3, with D perhaps TRBD2 (6 bases). Looked up from germline, CDR1 is MDHEN and CDR2 is SYDVKM. V shed 1 base and J shed 8 bases, with 13 bases lying between them. The CDR3 is 14 residues long. CDR3 DNA sequence: TGTGCCAGCAGTTTATTCGGACTAACGGGTACGCAGTATTTT. Encoded protein: CASSLFGLTGTQYF.

Written as DNA, the CDR3 is TGTGCCAGCAGCGGAGCCTCCCCGGGACTAGAGCCCTACGAGCAGTACTTC. It is translated as CASSGASPGLEPYEQYF. This sequence joins TRBV9 and TRBJ2-7; TRBD2 aligns across 8 bases. This CDR3 contains 17 residues. Germline V CDR1 and CDR2: SGDLS, YYNGEE. Trimming cost V 3 bases and J 2 bases; bases outside gene matches: 13.

The rearrangement links TRBV30 to TRBJ1-6, with TRBD1 identical over 7 bases. The CDR3 has 15 amino acids. The V segment lost 0 bases and the J segment 7 bases; nucleotides outside the gene matches: 6. The germline gives CDR1 GTSNPN, CDR2 SVGIG (reference sequence). The CDR3: CAWSVPGQRNSPLHF. Here the CDR3 DNA reads TGTGCCTGGAGTGTCCCGGGACAGAGAAATTCACCCCTCCACTTT. Looking up the rest from reference TRBV30 and TRBJ1-6 gives the full variable domain: SQTIHQWPATLVQPVGSPLSLECTVEGTSNPNLYWYRQAAGRGLQLLFYSVGIGQISSEVPQNLSASRPQDRQFILSSKKLLLSDSGFYLCAWSVPGQRNSPLHFGNGTRLTVT.

The J gene is TRBJ2-2, the V gene TRBV7-2, with TRBD2 matching 8 bases. The CDR3 is 17 amino acids. V gave up 3 bases and J gave up 4 bases; unmatched junction bases: 10. Germline lookup yields CDR1 SGHTA and CDR2 FQGNSA. CDR3 in DNA: TGTGCCAGCAGCTTGCGGAGTCTAGCGGGTGCCACCGGGGAGCTGTTTTTT. Translated: CASSLRSLAGATGELFF.